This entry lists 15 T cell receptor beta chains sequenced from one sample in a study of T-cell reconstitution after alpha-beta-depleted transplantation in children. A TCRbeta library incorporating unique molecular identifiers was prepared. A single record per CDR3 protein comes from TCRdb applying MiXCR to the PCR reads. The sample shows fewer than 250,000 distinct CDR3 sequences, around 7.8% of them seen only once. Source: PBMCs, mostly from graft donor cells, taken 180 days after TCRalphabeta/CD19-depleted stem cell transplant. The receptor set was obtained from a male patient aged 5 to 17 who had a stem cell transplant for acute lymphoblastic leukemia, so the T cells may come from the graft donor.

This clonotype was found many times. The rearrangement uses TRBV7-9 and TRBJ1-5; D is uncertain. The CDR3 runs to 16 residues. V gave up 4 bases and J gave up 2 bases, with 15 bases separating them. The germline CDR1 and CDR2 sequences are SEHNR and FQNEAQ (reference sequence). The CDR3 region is CASSSYEGIGNQPQHF. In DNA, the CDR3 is TGTGCCAGCAGCTCCTACGAGGGTATCGGCAATCAGCCCCAGCATTTT.

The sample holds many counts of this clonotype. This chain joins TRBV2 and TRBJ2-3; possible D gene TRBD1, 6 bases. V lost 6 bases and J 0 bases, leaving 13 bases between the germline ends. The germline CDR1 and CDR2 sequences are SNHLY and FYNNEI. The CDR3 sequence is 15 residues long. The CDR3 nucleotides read TGTGCCAGCAGGGACAGCGTCATAAGCACAGATACGCAGTATTTT. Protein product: CASRDSVISTDTQYF.

The CDR3 DNA is TGTGCCAGCAGCTTAAGGGTGAGCAATCAGCCCCAGCATTTT. Protein sequence: CASSLRVSNQPQHF. The J gene is TRBJ1-5, the V gene TRBV7-2; D is unresolved. Trimming removed 2 bases from V and 1 base from J, with 6 bases in between. The CDR3 runs to 14 residues. The germline gives CDR1 SGHTA, CDR2 FQGNSA.

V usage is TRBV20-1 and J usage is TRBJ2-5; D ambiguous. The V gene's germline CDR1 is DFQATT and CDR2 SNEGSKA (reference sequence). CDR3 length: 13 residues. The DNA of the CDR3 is TGCAGGCCGGAACCGGGCCCCGGGGAGACCCAGTACTTC. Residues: CRPEPGPGETQYF.

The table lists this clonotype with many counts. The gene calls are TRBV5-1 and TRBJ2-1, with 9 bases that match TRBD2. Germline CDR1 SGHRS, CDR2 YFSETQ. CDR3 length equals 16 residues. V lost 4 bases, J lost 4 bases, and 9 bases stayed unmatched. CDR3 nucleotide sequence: TGCGCCAGCAGCCCGCGGGAGGGGGGGATTTACAATGAGCAGTTCTTC. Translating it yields CASSPREGGIYNEQFF. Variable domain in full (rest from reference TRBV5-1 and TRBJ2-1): KAGVTQTPRYLIKTRGQQVTLSCSPISGHRSVSWYQQTPGQGLQFLFEYFSETQRNKGNFPGRFSGRQFSNSRSEMNVSTLELGDSALYLCASSPREGGIYNEQFFGPGTRLTVL.

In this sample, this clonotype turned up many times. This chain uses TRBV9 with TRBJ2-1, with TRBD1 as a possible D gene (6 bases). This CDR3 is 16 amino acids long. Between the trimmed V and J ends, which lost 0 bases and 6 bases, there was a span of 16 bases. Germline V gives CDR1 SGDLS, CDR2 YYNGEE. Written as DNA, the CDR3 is TGTGCCAGCAGCGTAGGGTCCGAAGGGGGTGTCAATGAGCAGTTCTTC. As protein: CASSVGSEGGVNEQFF.

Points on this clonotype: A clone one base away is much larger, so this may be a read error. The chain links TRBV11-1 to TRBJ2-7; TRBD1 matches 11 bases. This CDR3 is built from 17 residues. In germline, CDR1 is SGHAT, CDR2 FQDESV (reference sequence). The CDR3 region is CASSLISGTGGTYDQYF. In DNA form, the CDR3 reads TGTGCCAGCAGCTTAATCTCCGGGACAGGGGGAACCTACGACCAGTACTTC.

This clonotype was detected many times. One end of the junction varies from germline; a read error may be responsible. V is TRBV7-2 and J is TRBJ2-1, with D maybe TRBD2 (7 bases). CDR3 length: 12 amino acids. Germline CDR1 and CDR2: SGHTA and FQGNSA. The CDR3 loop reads CASSPKRGGVIF. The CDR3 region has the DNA TGTGCCAGCAGCCCGAAAAGAGGGGGGGTAATTTTC.

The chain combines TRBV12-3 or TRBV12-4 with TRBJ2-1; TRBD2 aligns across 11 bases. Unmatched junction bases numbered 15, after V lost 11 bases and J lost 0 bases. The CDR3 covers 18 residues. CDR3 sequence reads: CAFSLRLAGISSYNEQFF. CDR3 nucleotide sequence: TGTGCCTTCAGTTTAAGACTAGCGGGGATCAGCTCCTACAATGAGCAGTTCTTC.

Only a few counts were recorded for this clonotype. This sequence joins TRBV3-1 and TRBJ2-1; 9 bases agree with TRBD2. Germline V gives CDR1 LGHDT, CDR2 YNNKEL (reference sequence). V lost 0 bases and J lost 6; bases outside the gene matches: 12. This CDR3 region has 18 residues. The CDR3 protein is CASSQEGRLAGLRNEQFF. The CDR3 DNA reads TGTGCCAGCAGCCAAGAAGGGAGGCTAGCGGGATTGCGCAATGAGCAGTTCTTC.

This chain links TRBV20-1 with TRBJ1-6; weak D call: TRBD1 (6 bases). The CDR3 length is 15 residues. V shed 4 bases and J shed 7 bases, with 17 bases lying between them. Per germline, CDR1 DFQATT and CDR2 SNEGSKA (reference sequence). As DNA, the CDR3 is TGCAGTGCTACTTCCTTGGGGGGGGCAAATTCACCCCTCCACTTT. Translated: CSATSLGGANSPLHF.

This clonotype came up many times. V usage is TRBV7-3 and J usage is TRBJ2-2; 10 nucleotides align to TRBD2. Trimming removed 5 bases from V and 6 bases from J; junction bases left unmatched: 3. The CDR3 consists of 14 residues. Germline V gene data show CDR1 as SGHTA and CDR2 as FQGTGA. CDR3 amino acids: CASSQTSGAGELFF. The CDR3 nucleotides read TGTGCCAGCAGCCAAACTAGCGGGGCCGGGGAGCTGTTTTTT. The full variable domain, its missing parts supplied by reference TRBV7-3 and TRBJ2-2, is GAGVSQTPSNKVTEKGKYVELRCDPISGHTALYWYRQSLGQGPEFLIYFQGTGAADDSGLPNDRFFAVRPEGSVSTLKIQRTERGDSAVYLCASSQTSGAGELFFGEGSRLTVL.

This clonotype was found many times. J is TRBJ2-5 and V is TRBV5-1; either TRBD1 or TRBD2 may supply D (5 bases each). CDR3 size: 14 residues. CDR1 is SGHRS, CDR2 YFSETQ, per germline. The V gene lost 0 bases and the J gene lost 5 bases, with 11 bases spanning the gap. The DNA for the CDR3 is TGCGCCAGCAGCTTGGACGGGACCATGGAGACCCAGTACTTC. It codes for CASSLDGTMETQYF.

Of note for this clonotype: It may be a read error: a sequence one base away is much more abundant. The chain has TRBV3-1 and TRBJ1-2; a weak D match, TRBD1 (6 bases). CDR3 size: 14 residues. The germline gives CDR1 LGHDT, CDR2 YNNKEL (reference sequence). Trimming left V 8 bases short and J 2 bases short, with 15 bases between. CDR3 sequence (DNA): TGTGCCAGCGGCGTTGGGACAAGAAACTATGGCTACACCTTC. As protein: CASGVGTRNYGYTF.

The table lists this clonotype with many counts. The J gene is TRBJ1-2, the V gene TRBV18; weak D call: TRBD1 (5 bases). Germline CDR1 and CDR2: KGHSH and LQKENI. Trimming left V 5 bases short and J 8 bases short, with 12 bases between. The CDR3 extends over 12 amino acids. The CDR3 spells CASSTGTGGYTF. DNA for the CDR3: TGTGCCAGCTCAACGGGGACCGGGGGCTACACCTTC.